The 13 T cell receptor beta chains reported below all come from one sample, sequenced in a study of T cell repertoires in cytomegalovirus infection. Their antigens are not known. Each CDR3 protein gets one entry after TCRdb re-called the reads with MiXCR. Of roughly 990,000 distinct CDR3 sequences listed, around 31% were seen once; the top ten hold roughly 13%. This material consisted of cultured CD8+ T cells from PBMCs, taken from culture after CMV antigen stimulation. The receptors shown here come from a human donor in good health (CMV status not recorded). Some clones in this sample may be carry-over from other donors' samples.

This chain links TRBV19 with TRBJ1-2; maybe TRBD1 (5 bases). This CDR3 comprises 17 residues. CDR1 is LNHDA, CDR2 SQIVND, per germline (reference sequence). Trimming shortened V by 4 bases and J by 1 base, and 19 bases separated the two germline ends. As DNA, the CDR3 is TGTGCCAGTAGTACTTGGAGAGACAGCGCGGTTAACTATGGCTACACCTTC. Its protein product is CASSTWRDSAVNYGYTF.

This clonotype has ten or more counts. V and J are TRBV7-8 and TRBJ1-2; tentative D call: TRBD1 (5 bases). The CDR3 spans 14 residues. The V and J ends lost 1 base and 4 bases respectively, with 10 bases between them. CDR1 and CDR2 (germline): SGHVS, FQNEAQ. For the CDR3, the DNA is TGTGCCAGCAGCTTAGTTGGGACCGGCTATGGCTACACCTTC. Protein product: CASSLVGTGYGYTF.

CDR3 DNA sequence: TGTGCCAGCAGTGTGGAACAGGCCTACGAGCAGTACTTC. Its translation is CASSVEQAYEQYF. J is TRBJ2-7 and V is TRBV27, with a possible D match to TRBD1 (5 bases). This CDR3 comprises 13 residues. The ends were cut back, 5 bases at V and 2 bases at J, with 10 bases in the middle. The germline CDR1 and CDR2 sequences are MNHEY and SMNVEV (reference sequence).

This clonotype was observed at least ten times. V and J are TRBV7-2 and TRBJ1-2; 9 bases are shared with TRBD1. This CDR3 region has 19 residues. Looked up from germline, CDR1 is SGHTA and CDR2 is FQGNSA. The junction had 16 bases not matched to a gene; V was cut back by 1 base and J by 4 bases. Here the CDR3 reads CASSLGPYEGTGTTYGYTF. The CDR3 DNA reads as TGTGCCAGCAGCTTAGGCCCTTACGAGGGGACAGGGACCACCTATGGCTACACCTTC.

This clonotype occurred many times. The chain joins TRBV12-3 or TRBV12-4 to TRBJ2-1; TRBD2 matches at 13 bases. CDR3 length: 19 residues. V lost 4 bases and J lost 0; bases outside the gene matches: 9. The CDR3 nucleotides are TGTGCCAGCAGTTCCCGGGGACTAGCGGGGAGTCCCTCCTACAATGAGCAGTTCTTC. Protein sequence: CASSSRGLAGSPSYNEQFF.

For this clonotype: This may arise from a read error, as a much more abundant clone is one base away. The chain uses TRBV12-3 or TRBV12-4 and TRBJ1-1; no definite D call. The CDR3 has 14 amino acids. The CDR3 DNA reads TGTGCCAGCAGTGGACGGAGGAAGAACTCTGAAGCTTTCTTT. Amino acid sequence: CASSGRRKNSEAFF.

Of note for this clonotype: This may be a read error: a much more frequent sequence differs by one nucleotide. The chain is built from TRBV28 and TRBJ1-3; D is uncertain. This CDR3 spans 12 amino acids. The V end lost 6 bases, the J end lost 0 bases, and 3 bases lay between the germline ends. Per the germline V gene, CDR1 is MDHEN and CDR2 is SYDVKM. The CDR3 bases are TGTGCCAGCAGCCACTCTGGAAACACCATATATTTT. Translated, it gives CASSHSGNTIYF.

Points on this clonotype: The DNA is left out, because the CDR3 cannot be placed on it with certainty; the CDR3 is given as TCRdb lists it. The gene calls are TRBV6-5 and TRBJ1-1; the table's TRBD1 call for D was not verified on the DNA. Inclusive of both ends, the CDR3 amounts to 16 amino acids. Germline V gives CDR1 MNHEY, CDR2 SVGAGI. CDR3 sequence reads: CASSEGVGKGTRPWLF.

This clonotype has at least ten counts. The chain is built from TRBV5-1 and TRBJ2-3; D gene ambiguous. CDR1 SGHRS and CDR2 YFSETQ come from the germline V gene. The CDR3 runs 17 residues. Trimming removed 0 bases from V and 7 bases from J, with 21 bases in between. The CDR3 sequence: CASSLVRSRILTYTQYF. CDR3 in DNA: TGCGCCAGCAGCTTGGTTCGGAGTCGGATCCTCACGTATACGCAGTATTTT.

This chain joins TRBV3-1 and TRBJ1-5, with TRBD1 matching 8 bases. The J segment lost 5 bases and the V segment lost 4 bases, leaving 4 bases of the junction unmatched. Germline lookup yields CDR1 LGHDT and CDR2 YNNKEL (reference sequence). There are 14 residues in the CDR3. The CDR3 DNA sequence: TGTGCCAGCAGCCGCGCGACAGGGGATCAGCCCCAGCATTTT. Amino acids: CASSRATGDQPQHF.

The chain has TRBV4-1 and TRBJ1-1, with 8 bases identical to TRBD1. The CDR3 sequence is 15 residues long. Germline loops: CDR1 MGHRA, CDR2 YSYEKL. Trimming cost V 3 bases and J 1 base; bases outside gene matches: 4. The CDR3 loop reads CASSHAGTGNTEAFF. CDR3 nucleotide sequence: TGCGCCAGCAGCCACGCTGGGACAGGGAACACTGAAGCTTTCTTT.

This clonotype was recorded at least ten times. The chain employs TRBV7-8 and TRBJ1-2, with D hard to call. The CDR3 has 13 residues. V was pared by 2 bases and J by 7 bases, with 11 bases between. The germline gives CDR1 SGHVS, CDR2 FQNEAQ. The chain's CDR3 is CASSLKQISGYTF. The CDR3 DNA is TGTGCCAGCAGCTTAAAACAGATCAGTGGCTACACCTTC.

This chain joins TRBV9 and TRBJ2-2; 8 nucleotides line up with TRBD1. Germline lookup yields CDR1 SGDLS and CDR2 YYNGEE. Losses at the gene ends were 0 bases for V and 1 base for J; bases not matched to a gene: 2. This CDR3 has 16 amino acids. The CDR3 sequence: CASSVVGTGNTGELFF. The CDR3 DNA reads as TGTGCCAGCAGCGTAGTGGGGACAGGGAACACCGGGGAGCTGTTTTTT.